The 23 T cell receptor beta chains below come from one sample, sequenced in a study of blood T cell repertoires in COVID-19. Sequencing used immunoSEQ multiplex PCR; TCRdb keeps in-frame clones, though not all of them. This sample has fewer than 70,000 clones, with around 80% found just once. Sequencing was performed on peripheral blood. The source of these receptors is a human donor in a cohort sampled during active COVID-19.

The genes are TRBV9 and TRBJ2-7; no firm D call. Trimming pared 4 bases from V and 6 bases from J, leaving 17 bases between. The CDR3 has 14 residues. CDR1 and CDR2 (germline): SGDLS, YYNGEE. The CDR3 is CASSPDVVAAEQYF. The CDR3 DNA is TGTGCCAGCAGCCCCGACGTTGTGGCGGCCGAGCAGTACTTC.

The chain carries TRBV6-2 or TRBV6-3 and TRBJ2-7; no definite D call. The CDR3 runs to 11 residues. The germline V and J ends were trimmed by 5 bases and 5 bases, with 7 bases remaining between them. Germline CDR1 and CDR2: MNHEY and SVGEGT. The CDR3 DNA reads as TGTGCCAGCAGTCCGTCCCACGAGCAGTACTTC. It encodes CASSPSHEQYF.

V and J are TRBV9 and TRBJ1-2; D not certain. The CDR3 loop spans 13 amino acids. The germline V and J ends were trimmed by 4 bases and 5 bases, with 12 bases remaining between them. Germline lookup yields CDR1 SGDLS and CDR2 YYNGEE. CDR3 protein: CASSRWSEYGYTF. CDR3 DNA: TGTGCCAGCAGCCGTTGGTCAGAATATGGCTACACCTTC.

The V and J genes are TRBV28 and TRBJ2-3; D gene unclear. The CDR3 contains 11 residues. The germline gives CDR1 MDHEN, CDR2 SYDVKM. V lost 7 bases and J 5 bases, leaving 7 bases between the germline ends. The CDR3 is CASNPGDTQYF. The CDR3 nucleotides are TGTGCCAGCAACCCGGGAGATACGCAGTATTTT.

This clone was seen a single time. V and J are TRBV30 and TRBJ2-7; a weak D match, TRBD2 (5 bases). Looked up from germline, CDR1 is GTSNPN and CDR2 is SVGIG (reference sequence). The V gene lost 0 bases and the J gene lost 2 bases, with 8 bases spanning the gap. The CDR3 sequence is 13 residues long. The CDR3 sequence: CAWSVWGAYEQYF. CDR3 bases: TGTGCCTGGAGTGTATGGGGAGCCTACGAGCAGTACTTC.

V gene TRBV7-9 combines with J gene TRBJ1-2; 7 bases map to TRBD1. Trimming cost V 7 bases and J 6 bases; bases outside gene matches: 8. CDR3 size: 13 residues. Germline V gene lookup returns CDR1 SEHNR and CDR2 FQNEAQ (reference sequence). CDR3: CASTNGQDHGYTF. The CDR3 DNA is TGTGCCAGCACCAATGGACAGGACCATGGCTACACCTTC.

This chain uses TRBV18 with TRBJ2-6, with a tentative D call TRBD2 (5 bases). Trimming shortened V by 0 bases and J by 4 bases, and 16 bases separated the two germline ends. Germline loops: CDR1 KGHSH, CDR2 LQKENI. The CDR3 sequence is 18 residues long. The CDR3 reads CASSPPLEGRAGANVLTF. The CDR3 nucleotides are TGTGCCAGCTCACCACCACTAGAGGGTAGAGCCGGGGCCAACGTCCTGACTTTC.

The chain employs TRBV6-5 and TRBJ2-5; 8 nucleotides agree with TRBD1. V lost 7 bases, J lost 5 bases, and 9 bases stayed unmatched. The V gene's germline CDR1 is MNHEY and CDR2 SVGAGI. The CDR3 is 14 residues long. The CDR3 sequence is CASTRTGFLETQYF. Here the CDR3 DNA reads TGTGCCAGCACCAGGACAGGGTTTTTGGAGACCCAGTACTTC.

Concerning this clone: One junction end does not reproduce the germline sequence, and a read error may be involved. The chain combines TRBV5-6 with TRBJ1-1, with D possibly being TRBD1 (5 bases). Germline V gene lookup returns CDR1 SGHDT and CDR2 YYEEEE. The CDR3 contains 15 residues. Here the CDR3 reads CASSWGGYFNIEAFF. The CDR3 DNA follows: TGTGCCAGCAGCTGGGGGGGATACTTCAACATTGAAGCTTTCTTT. Complete variable domain (other parts from reference TRBV5-6 and TRBJ1-1): DAGVTQSPTHLIKTRGQQVTLRCSPKSGHDTVSWYQQALGQGPQFIFQYYEEEERQRGNFPDRFSGHQFPNYSSELNVNALLLGDSALYLCASSWGGYFNIEAFFGQGTRLTVV.

This chain links TRBV7-8 with TRBJ2-7; 10 bases are shared with TRBD1. Germline V CDR1 and CDR2: SGHVS, FQNEAQ. The CDR3 runs to 14 residues. The trim removed 4 bases at V and 3 bases at J, leaving 3 bases unmatched. DNA of the CDR3: TGTGCCAGCAGCTCGGGACAGGGGTTCTACGAGCAGTACTTC. Translating gives CASSSGQGFYEQYF. Filled out from reference TRBV7-8 and TRBJ2-7, the complete variable domain reads GAGVSQSPRYKVAKRGQDVALRCDPISGHVSLFWYQQALGQGPEFLTYFQNEAQLDKSGLPSDRFFAERPEGSVSTLKIQRTQQEDSAVYLCASSSGQGFYEQYFGPGTRLTVT.

The chain joins TRBV30 to TRBJ2-5, with D possibly TRBD2 on 7 matching bases. The V and J ends lost 2 bases and 4 bases respectively, with 14 bases between them. The CDR3 is 14 residues long. Per the germline V gene, CDR1 is GTSNPN and CDR2 is SVGIG (reference sequence). CDR3 residues: CAWSPGGGIETQYF. In nucleotides, the CDR3 is TGTGCCTGGAGTCCGGGGGGCGGTATAGAGACCCAGTACTTC.

The J gene is TRBJ2-7, the V gene TRBV3-1 (or the pseudogene TRBV3-2), with 10 bases lining up with TRBD2. Germline V gene sequence: CDR1 LGHDT, CDR2 YNNKEL (reference sequence). Trimming removed 1 base from V and 4 bases from J; junction bases left unmatched: 4. This CDR3 has 15 amino acids. Written as DNA, the CDR3 is TGTGCCAGCAGCCAAGGGTCACTAGCGGGGTACGAGCAGTACTTC. It translates to CASSQGSLAGYEQYF.

This clone turned up a few times. Here the CDR3 reads CASTTTGNTIYF. The CDR3 nucleotides read TGTGCCAGCACGACAACAGGAAACACCATATATTTT. This chain joins TRBV11-2 and TRBJ1-3; no clear D. Germline CDR1 SGHAT, CDR2 FQNNGV. Trimming took off 7 bases at V and 4 bases at J, with 8 bases between the two ends. CDR3 length: 12 residues.

This clone came up a few times. The chain employs TRBV5-4 and TRBJ1-4; D might be TRBD1 (5 bases). The CDR3 has 12 residues. Germline V gene lookup returns CDR1 SGHNT and CDR2 YYREEE (reference sequence). V was cut by 0 bases and J by 8 bases, with 5 bases left in between. This CDR3 is CASSLDREKLFF. The CDR3 coding sequence is TGTGCCAGCAGCTTGGACAGGGAAAAACTGTTTTTT.

The J gene is TRBJ1-1, the V gene TRBV6-6; 7 positions match TRBD1. Per the germline V gene, CDR1 is MNHNY and CDR2 is SVGAGI (reference sequence). Trimming took 2 bases from V and 2 from J; bases not matched to a gene: 5. The CDR3 is made up of 15 amino acids. The CDR3 region is CASSYARTGNTEAFF. CDR3 DNA sequence: TGTGCCAGCAGTTACGCACGGACAGGCAACACTGAAGCTTTCTTT.

J is TRBJ2-7 and V is TRBV6-5, with D maybe TRBD1 (6 bases). Trimming removed 7 bases from V and 3 bases from J, with 13 bases in between. CDR1 is MNHEY, CDR2 SVGAGI, per germline. The CDR3 is 13 amino acids. CDR3 nucleotide sequence: TGTGCCAGCACTCCGGGACAAATCTACGAGCAGTACTTC. This translates into CASTPGQIYEQYF.

The chain carries TRBV10-3 and TRBJ2-1, with 9 bases identical to TRBD1. Trimming took 4 bases from V and 3 from J; bases not matched to a gene: 10. Germline V gene data show CDR1 as ENHRY and CDR2 as SYGVKD. The CDR3 totals 17 residues. CDR3 sequence (DNA): TGTGCCATCAGTGGGGGACAGGGTGGAGCTAACTACAATGAGCAGTTCTTC. It specifies CAISGGQGGANYNEQFF.

This clone showed up just a few times. The genes are TRBV25-1 and TRBJ2-7, with a tentative D call TRBD2 (6 bases). The germline V gene encodes CDR1 MGHDK and CDR2 SYGVNS. The CDR3 has 12 residues. The ends were cut back, 4 bases at V and 3 bases at J, with 7 bases in the middle. The DNA for the CDR3 is TGTGCCAGCAGTGGGGAGGACTACGAGCAGTACTTC. Translation gives CASSGEDYEQYF.

The rearrangement uses TRBV9 and TRBJ2-7, with D possibly being TRBD1 (6 bases). The CDR3 has 14 amino acids. V was shortened by 0 bases and J by 6 bases, with 13 bases between the two germline ends. Germline assignment: CDR1 SGDLS and CDR2 YYNGEE. This CDR3 is CASSVGAGVGEQYF. The CDR3 bases are TGTGCCAGCAGCGTAGGTGCAGGGGTGGGCGAGCAGTACTTC.

The chain joins TRBV19 to TRBJ1-3, with D unclear. Between the trimmed V and J ends, which lost 5 bases and 2 bases, there was a span of 16 bases. Germline lookup yields CDR1 LNHDA and CDR2 SQIVND (reference sequence). The CDR3 length is 16 residues. The CDR3 nucleotides are TGTGCCAGTAGTCGGGTCCGGGGATCAGCTGGAAACACCATATATTTT. As protein: CASSRVRGSAGNTIYF.

The chain employs TRBV28 and TRBJ1-5; D call uncertain. The length of the CDR3 is 14 residues. Germline V gives CDR1 MDHEN, CDR2 SYDVKM. Trimming left V 5 bases short and J 11 bases short, with 19 bases between. In nucleotides, the CDR3 is TGTGCCAGCAGTGAGGGTGGAGGAATTTCGGCCCAGCATTTT. Protein product: CASSEGGGISAQHF.

The chain recombines TRBV18 with TRBJ1-2; D might be TRBD1 (6 bases). V gave up 10 bases and J gave up 0 bases, with 12 bases separating them. Germline CDR1 reads KGHSH; CDR2 reads LQKENI. The CDR3 spans 13 residues. Here the CDR3 reads CATKQGTNYGYTF. For the CDR3, the DNA is TGTGCCACCAAACAGGGTACTAACTATGGCTACACCTTC. The full variable domain, completed using reference TRBV18 and TRBJ1-2, is NAGVMQNPRHLVRRRGQEARLRCSPMKGHSHVYWYRQLPEEGLKFMVYLQKENIIDESGMPKERFSAEFPKEGPSILRIQQVVRGDSAAYFCATKQGTNYGYTFGSGTRLTVV.

Turning to this clone: An end of the junction does not agree with germline; a read error may underlie this. The chain links TRBV27 to TRBJ2-3; maybe TRBD2 (5 bases). This CDR3 comprises 15 residues. From germline, CDR1 is MNHEY and CDR2 SMNVEV (reference sequence). In DNA, the CDR3 is TGTGCCAGCAGTTTCACCCCGGGGAGCACGGATACGCAGTATTTT. Protein: CASSFTPGSTDTQYF.